The rows below give T cell receptor beta chains drawn from one sample of a study of cytomegalovirus exposure and HLA in healthy donors. Assay used: immunoSEQ multiplex PCR; TCRdb lists only in-frame clones, some missing. The table lists some 160,000 clones, 76% of them singletons, with approximately 1.6% in the top ten. Sequenced: PBMCs. These TCRs come from a woman between 40 and 55 years old in good health and CMV-seronegative. Each CDR3 is given with its conserved first and last residue. Clone size is shown for a subset of rows, as once, few, many or a class of expanded clone.

abundance: .; v_gene: TRBV9; j_gene: TRBJ2-4; CDR3aa: CASSVSQEGNIQYF
abundance: .; v_gene: TRBV15; j_gene: TRBJ1-1; CDR3aa: CATSRDLIGEGMNTEAFF
abundance: .; v_gene: TRBV19; j_gene: TRBJ2-1; CDR3aa: CATRASGTYNEQFF
abundance: .; v_gene: TRBV5-8; j_gene: TRBJ1-5; CDR3aa: CASSPGTGVQPQHF
abundance: .; v_gene: TRBV13; j_gene: TRBJ2-2; CDR3aa: CASSSGLAGATGELFF
abundance: .; v_gene: TRBV11-3; j_gene: TRBJ2-1; CDR3aa: CASSISGTSGGVYNEQFF
abundance: .; v_gene: TRBV5-1; j_gene: TRBJ1-4; CDR3aa: CASSSRQGAGKLFF
abundance: .; v_gene: TRBV6-6; j_gene: TRBJ2-7; CDR3aa: CASSYSVEVYEQYF
abundance: .; v_gene: TRBV2; j_gene: TRBJ1-5; CDR3aa: CASTRDRDGNQPQHF
abundance: .; v_gene: TRBV5-1; j_gene: .; CDR3aa: CASSLGLAVSYEQYF
abundance: .; v_gene: TRBV28; j_gene: TRBJ2-3; CDR3aa: CASSPHSMEGAQYF
abundance: once; v_gene: TRBV5-4; j_gene: TRBJ2-7; CDR3aa: CASSPPPGTESYEQYF
abundance: .; v_gene: TRBV11-2; j_gene: TRBJ2-1; CDR3aa: CASSLGSSSYNEQFF
abundance: few; v_gene: TRBV4-2; j_gene: TRBJ2-3; CDR3aa: CASSQPGQRTDTQYF
abundance: .; v_gene: TRBV19; j_gene: TRBJ1-2; CDR3aa: CASTGGMGYGYTF
abundance: .; v_gene: TRBV19; j_gene: TRBJ2-2; CDR3aa: CASKFREGRTGELFF
abundance: .; v_gene: TRBV7-9; j_gene: TRBJ2-4; CDR3aa: CASSLLEERTKNIQYF
abundance: .; v_gene: TRBV6-5; j_gene: TRBJ1-2; CDR3aa: CASSYDINYGYTF
abundance: few; v_gene: TRBV30; j_gene: TRBJ2-5; CDR3aa: CALRTVQETQYF
abundance: .; v_gene: TRBV4-2; j_gene: TRBJ2-7; CDR3aa: CASSQLSSGGADEQYF